The 18 T cell receptor beta chains given below trace back to one sample, sequenced in a study of STAT5B mutations in CD4+ large granular lymphocyte leukemia. Clones were read by immunoSEQ multiplex PCR, and TCRdb kept only the in-frame ones, dropping some. This sample has 40,000 or so clones, with about 80% found just once. Sequenced: CD4+ T cells from blood buffy coats. The receptors originated from a human donor in good health.

The chain recombines TRBV5-1 with TRBJ1-6; maybe TRBD1 (6 bases). Germline V gene sequence: CDR1 SGHRS, CDR2 YFSETQ. There are 16 residues in the CDR3. The V end lost 0 bases, the J end lost 7 bases, and 14 bases lay between the germline ends. CDR3 bases: TGCGCCAGCAGCTTGGTGGCAGGGGTTTTGAATTCACCCCTCCACTTT. Translated, it gives CASSLVAGVLNSPLHF. Complete variable domain (other parts from reference TRBV5-1 and TRBJ1-6): KAGVTQTPRYLIKTRGQQVTLSCSPISGHRSVSWYQQTPGQGLQFLFEYFSETQRNKGNFPGRFSGRQFSNSRSEMNVSTLELGDSALYLCASSLVAGVLNSPLHFGNGTRLTVT.

This chain uses TRBV5-1 with TRBJ2-7; D may correspond to TRBD1 or TRBD2 (5 bases each). Trimming took 7 bases from V and 0 from J, leaving 14 bases between them. Germline CDR1 SGHRS, CDR2 YFSETQ. This CDR3 region has 14 residues. CDR3 DNA sequence: TGCGCCAGCGGCCCTGGGGGTGGCTCCTACGAGCAGTACTTC. This sequence encodes CASGPGGGSYEQYF.

This clone was seen a handful of times. The gene calls are TRBV12-5 and TRBJ1-2; D is uncertain. Germline CDR1 reads LGHNT; CDR2 reads FRNRAP. V gave up 2 bases and J gave up 7 bases, with 8 bases separating them. CDR3 size: 12 residues. CDR3 nucleotides: TGTGCTAGTGGTTTGAATGGGGTTGGCTACACCTTC. Amino acids: CASGLNGVGYTF. The variable domain in full, completed from reference TRBV12-5 and TRBJ1-2, reads DARVTQTPRHKVTEMGQEVTMRCQPILGHNTVFWYRQTMMQGLELLAYFRNRAPLDDSGMPKDRFSAEMPDATLATLKIQPSEPRDSAVYFCASGLNGVGYTFGSGTRLTVV.

In this sample, this clone turned up a few times. The chain combines TRBV29-1 with TRBJ1-1; possibly TRBD1 for D (5 bases). V was trimmed by 1 base and J by 1 base, leaving 16 bases between them. The CDR3 totals 16 residues. Germline values: CDR1 SQVTM, CDR2 ANQGSEA. The CDR3 is CSVEGKPGRANTEAFF. CDR3 sequence (DNA): TGCAGCGTTGAAGGTAAGCCAGGGAGAGCGAACACTGAAGCTTTCTTT.

The chain has TRBV7-2 and TRBJ2-6, with no clear D. CDR1 is SGHTA and CDR2 is FQGNSA in the germline V gene. V gave up 5 bases and J gave up 2 bases, with 10 bases separating them. CDR3 size: 15 residues. CDR3 loop: CASSGAATGANVLTF. In DNA form, the CDR3 reads TGTGCCAGCAGCGGCGCCGCTACTGGGGCCAACGTCCTGACTTTC.

V gene TRBV7-2 combines with J gene TRBJ2-3; 9 bases are shared with TRBD1. The length of the CDR3 is 14 residues. V was clipped by 6 bases and J by 10 bases; unmatched bases: 11. Germline V gene sequence: CDR1 SGHTA, CDR2 FQGNSA. CDR3: CASRQTGGAWAQYF. CDR3 coding DNA: TGTGCCAGCAGACAAACAGGGGGCGCATGGGCGCAGTATTTT.

This clone was seen a handful of times. The chain recombines TRBV21-1 with TRBJ1-2; no DNA check was done on the table's D call, TRBD1. TRBV21-1 is marked as a pseudogene. This CDR3 is built from 15 residues. The CDR3 reads CASSKSLGSYYGYTF. Written as DNA, the CDR3 is TGTGCCAGCAGCAAATCGTTGGGCAGTTACTATGGCTACACCTTC.

This rearrangement joins TRBV4-1 to TRBJ2-7; D might be TRBD1 or TRBD2, each matching 5 bases. Germline CDR1 MGHRA, CDR2 YSYEKL. Trimming cost V 4 bases and J 5 bases, with 12 bases left between them. The CDR3 runs 13 residues. CDR3 DNA sequence: TGCGCCAGCAGCCTTCTCGGGACGGACGAGCAGTACTTC. Translating it yields CASSLLGTDEQYF.

J is TRBJ2-5 and V is TRBV2, with D possibly TRBD2 on 6 matching bases. Between the trimmed V and J ends, which lost 7 bases and 4 bases, there was a span of 10 bases. CDR3 length: 12 residues. Germline V CDR1 and CDR2: SNHLY, FYNNEI. The CDR3 region has the DNA TGTGCCAGCATGAGAGCGGGAGAGACCCAGTACTTC. Translating it yields CASMRAGETQYF.

The CDR3 DNA reads TGCGCCAGCAGCTTAGGGACAGGGGGCGGACGGGAGACCCAGTACTTC. It translates to CASSLGTGGGRETQYF. The chain joins TRBV5-1 to TRBJ2-5; 12 positions match TRBD1. CDR1 is SGHRS and CDR2 is YFSETQ in the germline V gene. With V trimmed by 2 bases and J by 5 bases, 7 bases remained unmatched. The CDR3 sequence is 16 residues long.

The V call is TRBV6-5, the J call TRBJ1-5, with a tentative D call TRBD1 (5 bases). Germline CDR1 and CDR2: MNHEY and SVGAGI. Deletions cut 0 bases from V and 6 bases from J, with 12 bases between. CDR3 size: 15 residues. CDR3 in amino acids: CASSYSRVGSQPQHF. The CDR3 nucleotides are TGTGCCAGCAGTTACTCCAGGGTGGGAAGTCAGCCCCAGCATTTT.

This clone appeared a few times. This CDR3 reads CASSPGHLGTYEQYF. The CDR3 nucleotides read TGTGCCAGCTCACCAGGACACCTGGGCACCTACGAGCAGTACTTC. This chain uses TRBV18 with TRBJ2-7; tentatively, D is TRBD1 (5 bases). V was trimmed by 2 bases and J by 2 bases, leaving 13 bases between them. The CDR3 spans 15 residues. CDR1 KGHSH and CDR2 LQKENI come from the germline V gene.

The J gene is TRBJ1-5, the V gene TRBV11-1, with D unclear. The germline V gene encodes CDR1 SGHAT and CDR2 FQDESV (reference sequence). Trimming pared 0 bases from V and 9 bases from J, leaving 9 bases between. The CDR3 is made up of 13 amino acids. Here the CDR3 DNA reads TGTGCCAGCAGCTTAGCGGAAAGCAGGCCCCAGCATTTT. This encodes CASSLAESRPQHF.

With regard to this clone: One end of the junction is discordant with germline, which a read error may explain. V and J are TRBV7-7 and TRBJ2-5; no definite D call. The germline CDR1 and CDR2 sequences are SSHAT and FNYEAQ (reference sequence). This CDR3 spans 13 amino acids. The DNA of the CDR3 is TGTGCTAGCAGCGTCGACACGGGAGAGACCCAGTACTTC. As protein: CASSVDTGETQYF.

This chain connects TRBV4-1 to TRBJ1-1; no definite D call. The CDR3 is 15 amino acids. Germline CDR1 MGHRA, CDR2 YSYEKL. The V end was cut by 0 bases, the J end by 2 bases, with 10 bases between. CDR3 bases: TGCGCCAGCAGCCAAGATAAACGGACCAACACTGAAGCTTTCTTT. This codes for CASSQDKRTNTEAFF.

The chain employs TRBV7-8 and TRBJ2-1, with D perhaps TRBD1 or TRBD2 (6 bases each). CDR3 length equals 13 residues. Germline V gene data show CDR1 as SGHVS and CDR2 as FQNEAQ. Trimming left V 3 bases short and J 6 bases short, with 9 bases between. The CDR3: CASSFGGGNEQFF. The CDR3 DNA reads TGTGCCAGCAGCTTCGGAGGGGGCAATGAGCAGTTCTTC.

V gene TRBV18 combines with J gene TRBJ2-7; 7 bases line up with TRBD1. The ends lost 4 bases at V and 6 bases at J; junction bases unmatched: 3. This CDR3 spans 12 amino acids. Germline assignment: CDR1 KGHSH and CDR2 LQKENI. This chain's CDR3 is CASSQGQSEQYF. The DNA of the CDR3 is TGTGCCAGCTCACAGGGACAGAGCGAGCAGTACTTC.

V is TRBV7-2 and J is TRBJ2-5, with TRBD1 identical over 12 bases. The CDR3 length is 17 residues. Germline assignment: CDR1 SGHTA and CDR2 FQGNSA. Trimming at V came to 5 bases and at J to 4 bases, leaving 11 bases not matched to a gene. The chain's CDR3 is CASSPSLGTGGRETQYF. CDR3 DNA sequence: TGTGCCAGCAGCCCGAGTCTTGGGACAGGGGGCCGAGAGACCCAGTACTTC.